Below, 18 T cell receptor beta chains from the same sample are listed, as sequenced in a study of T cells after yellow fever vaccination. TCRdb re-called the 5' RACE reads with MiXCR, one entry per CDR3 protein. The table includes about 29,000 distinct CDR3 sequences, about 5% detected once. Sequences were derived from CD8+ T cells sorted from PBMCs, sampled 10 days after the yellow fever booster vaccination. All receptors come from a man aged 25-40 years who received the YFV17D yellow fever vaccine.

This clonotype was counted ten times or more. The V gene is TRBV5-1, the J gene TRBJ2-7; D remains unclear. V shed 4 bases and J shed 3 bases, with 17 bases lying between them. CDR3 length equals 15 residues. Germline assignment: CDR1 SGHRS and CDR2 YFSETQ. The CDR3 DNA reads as TGCGCCAGCAGCGTGGGTGCCGACGTGAGCTACGAGCAGTACTTC. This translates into CASSVGADVSYEQYF.

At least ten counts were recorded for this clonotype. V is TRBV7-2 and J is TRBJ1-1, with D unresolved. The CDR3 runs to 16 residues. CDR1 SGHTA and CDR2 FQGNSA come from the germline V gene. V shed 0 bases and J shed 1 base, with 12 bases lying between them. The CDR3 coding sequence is TGTGCCAGCAGCTTAGCAGGGCCCGCGACGAACACTGAAGCTTTCTTT. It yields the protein CASSLAGPATNTEAFF.

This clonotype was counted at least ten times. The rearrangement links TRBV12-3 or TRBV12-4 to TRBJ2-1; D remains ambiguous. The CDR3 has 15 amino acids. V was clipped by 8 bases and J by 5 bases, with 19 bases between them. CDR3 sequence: CASLTLGFDNNEQFF. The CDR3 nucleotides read TGTGCCAGCCTCACACTCGGGTTCGATAACAATGAGCAGTTCTTC.

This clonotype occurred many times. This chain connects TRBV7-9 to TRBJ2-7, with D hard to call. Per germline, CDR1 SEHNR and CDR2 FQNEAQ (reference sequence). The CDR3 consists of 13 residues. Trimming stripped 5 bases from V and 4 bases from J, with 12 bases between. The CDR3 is CASSPPVGYEQYF. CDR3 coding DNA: TGTGCCAGCAGCCCGCCTGTAGGATACGAGCAGTACTTC.

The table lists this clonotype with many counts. DNA for the CDR3: TGTGCCAGCAGTTCCAAACTAGTTGGTGAGCAGTTCTTC. This encodes CASSSKLVGEQFF. The chain uses TRBV27 and TRBJ2-1; TRBD2 might be the D (5 bases). V was shortened by 4 bases and J by 9 bases, with 13 bases between the two germline ends. Germline lookup yields CDR1 MNHEY and CDR2 SMNVEV (reference sequence). The CDR3 loop spans 13 amino acids.

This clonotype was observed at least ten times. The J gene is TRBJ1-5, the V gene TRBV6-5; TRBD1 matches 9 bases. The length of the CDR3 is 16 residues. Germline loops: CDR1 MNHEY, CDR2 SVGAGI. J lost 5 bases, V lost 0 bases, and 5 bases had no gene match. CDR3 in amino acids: CASSYSWTGVDQPQHF. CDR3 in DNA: TGTGCCAGCAGTTACTCGTGGACAGGGGTAGATCAGCCCCAGCATTTT.

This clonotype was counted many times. In DNA form, the CDR3 reads TGCGCCAGCAGCCAAGACTTGCTAGGACTGGAGTACTTC. Protein sequence: CASSQDLLGLEYF. The chain employs TRBV4-3 and TRBJ2-5; tentatively, D is TRBD2 (5 bases). Looked up from germline, CDR1 is LGHNA and CDR2 is YSLEER. Trimming removed 0 bases at V and 12 bases at J, with 14 bases between. CDR3 length: 13 amino acids.

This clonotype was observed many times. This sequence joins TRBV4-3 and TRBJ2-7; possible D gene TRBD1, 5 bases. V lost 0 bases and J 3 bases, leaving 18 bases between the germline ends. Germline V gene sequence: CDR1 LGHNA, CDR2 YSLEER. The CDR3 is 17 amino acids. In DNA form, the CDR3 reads TGCGCCAGCAGCCAAGAAGATGATTCCAGGGTCGGCTACGAGCAGTACTTC. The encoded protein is CASSQEDDSRVGYEQYF.

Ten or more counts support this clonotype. CDR3 protein: CASSPPPTPGSAYNEQFF. The CDR3 region has the DNA TGTGCCAGCTCACCCCCCCCCACCCCGGGAAGCGCCTACAATGAGCAGTTCTTC. V is TRBV18 and J is TRBJ2-1; a weak D match, TRBD2 (5 bases). Between the trimmed V and J ends, which lost 3 bases and 2 bases, there was a span of 20 bases. The CDR3 contains 18 residues. In germline, CDR1 is KGHSH, CDR2 LQKENI.

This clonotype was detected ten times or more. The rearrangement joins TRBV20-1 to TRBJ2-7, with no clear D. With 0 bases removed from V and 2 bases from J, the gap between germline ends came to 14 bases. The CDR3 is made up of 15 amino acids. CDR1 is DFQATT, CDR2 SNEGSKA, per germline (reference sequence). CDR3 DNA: TGCAGTGCTAGAGATCTCCCGTCTCTGACCTACGAGCAGTACTTC. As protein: CSARDLPSLTYEQYF.

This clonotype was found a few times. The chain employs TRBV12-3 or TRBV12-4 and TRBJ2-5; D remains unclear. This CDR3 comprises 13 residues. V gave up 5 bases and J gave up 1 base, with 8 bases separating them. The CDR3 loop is CASSRLAQETQYF. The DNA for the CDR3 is TGTGCCAGCAGTCGACTGGCCCAAGAGACCCAGTACTTC.

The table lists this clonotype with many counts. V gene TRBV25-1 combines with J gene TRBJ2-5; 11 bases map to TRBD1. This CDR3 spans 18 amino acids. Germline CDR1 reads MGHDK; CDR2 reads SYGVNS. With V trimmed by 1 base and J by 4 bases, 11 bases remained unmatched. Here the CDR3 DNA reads TGTGCCAGCAGTGAATCGGCCGGACAGGGGGCGCACGGAGAGACCCAGTACTTC. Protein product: CASSESAGQGAHGETQYF. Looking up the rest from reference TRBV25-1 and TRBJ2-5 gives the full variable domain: EADIYQTPRYLVIGTGKKITLECSQTMGHDKMYWYQQDPGMELHLIHYSYGVNSTEKGDLSSESTVSRIRTEHFPLTLESARPSHTSQYLCASSESAGQGAHGETQYFGPGTRLLVL.

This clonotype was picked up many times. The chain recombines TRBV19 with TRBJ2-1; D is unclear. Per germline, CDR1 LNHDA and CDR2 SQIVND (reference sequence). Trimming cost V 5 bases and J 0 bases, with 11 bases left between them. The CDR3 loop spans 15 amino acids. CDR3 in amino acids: CASSLPHSSYNEQFF. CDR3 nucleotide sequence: TGTGCCAGTAGTTTGCCGCATAGCTCCTACAATGAGCAGTTCTTC. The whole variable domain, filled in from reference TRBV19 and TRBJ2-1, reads DGGITQSPKYLFRKEGQNVTLSCEQNLNHDAMYWYRQDPGQGLRLIYYSQIVNDFQKGDIAEGYSVSREKKESFPLTVTSAQKNPTAFYLCASSLPHSSYNEQFFGPGTRLTVL.

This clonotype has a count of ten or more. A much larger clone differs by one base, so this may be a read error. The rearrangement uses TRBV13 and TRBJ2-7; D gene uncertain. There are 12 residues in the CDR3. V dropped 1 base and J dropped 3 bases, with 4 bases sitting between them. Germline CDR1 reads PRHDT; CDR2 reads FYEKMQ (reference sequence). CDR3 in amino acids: CASSLDDYEQYF. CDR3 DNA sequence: TGTGCCAGCAGCTTAGATGACTACGAGCAGTACTTC.

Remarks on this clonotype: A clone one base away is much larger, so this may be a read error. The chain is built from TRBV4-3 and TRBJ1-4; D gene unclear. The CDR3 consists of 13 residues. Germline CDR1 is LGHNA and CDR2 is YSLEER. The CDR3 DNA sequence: TGCGCCAGAAGCCCACCGGGTGACGAAAAACTGTTTTTT. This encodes CARSPPGDEKLFF.

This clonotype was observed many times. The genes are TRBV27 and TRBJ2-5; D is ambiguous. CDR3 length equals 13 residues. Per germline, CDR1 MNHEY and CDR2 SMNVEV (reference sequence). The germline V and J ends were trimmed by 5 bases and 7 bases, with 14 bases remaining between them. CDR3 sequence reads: CASSAGPQATQYF. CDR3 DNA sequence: TGTGCCAGCAGTGCCGGGCCCCAGGCGACCCAGTACTTC.

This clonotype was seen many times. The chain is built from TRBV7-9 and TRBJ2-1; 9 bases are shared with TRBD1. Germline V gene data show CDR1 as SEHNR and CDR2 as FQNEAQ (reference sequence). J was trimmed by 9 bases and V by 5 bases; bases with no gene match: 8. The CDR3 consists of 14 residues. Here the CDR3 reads CASSQQGAPGEQFF. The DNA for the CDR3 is TGTGCCAGCAGCCAACAGGGGGCCCCCGGTGAGCAGTTCTTC.

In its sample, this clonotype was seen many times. The CDR3 here is CASSWDSPNEQFF. CDR3 bases: TGTGCCAGCAGTTGGGACTCCCCGAATGAGCAGTTCTTC. V gene TRBV28 combines with J gene TRBJ2-1, with D perhaps TRBD2 (6 bases). Germline CDR1 and CDR2: MDHEN and SYDVKM. Trimming removed 4 bases from V and 7 bases from J, with 11 bases in between. The CDR3 covers 13 residues.